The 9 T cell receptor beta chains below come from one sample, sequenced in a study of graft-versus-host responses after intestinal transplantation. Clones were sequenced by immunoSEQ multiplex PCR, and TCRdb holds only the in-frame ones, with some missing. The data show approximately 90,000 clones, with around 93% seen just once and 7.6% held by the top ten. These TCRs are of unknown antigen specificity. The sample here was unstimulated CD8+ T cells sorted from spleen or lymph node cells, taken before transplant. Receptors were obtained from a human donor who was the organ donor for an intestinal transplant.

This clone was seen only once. The CDR3 sequence is CASSLGQINEKLFF. CDR3 coding DNA: TGTGCCAGCAGCTTGGGACAGATTAATGAAAAACTGTTTTTT. The gene calls are TRBV5-5 and TRBJ1-4; D is perhaps TRBD1 (5 bases). V lost 0 bases and J 4 bases, leaving 7 bases between the germline ends. Germline values: CDR1 SGHKS, CDR2 YYEKEE (reference sequence). The CDR3 runs to 14 residues. Supplemented by reference TRBV5-5 and TRBJ1-4, the full variable domain reads DAGVTQSPTHLIKTRGQQVTLRCSPISGHKSVSWYQQVLGQGPQFIFQYYEKEERGRGNFPDRFSARQFPNYSSELNVNALLLGDSALYLCASSLGQINEKLFFGSGTQLSVL.

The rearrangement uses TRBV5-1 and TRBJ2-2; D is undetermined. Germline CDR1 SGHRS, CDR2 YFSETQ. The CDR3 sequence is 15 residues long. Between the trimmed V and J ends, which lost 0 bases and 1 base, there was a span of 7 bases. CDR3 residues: CASSLVAVNTGELFF. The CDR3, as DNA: TGCGCCAGCAGCTTGGTGGCAGTGAACACCGGGGAGCTGTTTTTT.

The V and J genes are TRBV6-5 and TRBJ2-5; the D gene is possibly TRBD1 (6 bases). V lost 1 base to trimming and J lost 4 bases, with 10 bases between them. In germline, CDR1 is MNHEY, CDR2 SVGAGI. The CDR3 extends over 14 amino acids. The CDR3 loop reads CASSYYRAGETQYF. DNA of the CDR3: TGTGCCAGCAGTTACTACAGGGCTGGAGAGACCCAGTACTTC.

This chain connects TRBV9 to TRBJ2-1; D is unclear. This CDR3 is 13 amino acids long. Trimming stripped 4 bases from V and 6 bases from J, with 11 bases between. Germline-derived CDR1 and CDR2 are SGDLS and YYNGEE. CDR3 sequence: CASSLSDPNEQFF. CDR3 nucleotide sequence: TGTGCCAGCAGCCTCTCGGACCCCAATGAGCAGTTCTTC.

The CDR3 spells CASSLEWFRYEQYF. The CDR3 region has the DNA TGCGCCAGCAGCTTGGAATGGTTTAGGTACGAGCAGTACTTC. This chain connects TRBV5-1 to TRBJ2-7; D remains unclear. This CDR3 has 14 amino acids. Deletions cut 0 bases from V and 4 bases from J, with 11 bases between. Germline assignment: CDR1 SGHRS and CDR2 YFSETQ.

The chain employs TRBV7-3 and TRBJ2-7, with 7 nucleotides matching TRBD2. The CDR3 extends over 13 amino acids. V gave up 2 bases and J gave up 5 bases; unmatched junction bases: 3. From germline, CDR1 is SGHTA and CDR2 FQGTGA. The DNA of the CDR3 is TGTGCCAGCAGCTTAGATGGGACTAACGAGCAGTACTTC. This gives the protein CASSLDGTNEQYF.

The CDR3 here is CASSYRPTGADTQYF. The CDR3 DNA reads TGTGCCAGCAGCTATCGTCCTACAGGGGCAGATACGCAGTATTTT. The chain recombines TRBV9 with TRBJ2-3; TRBD1 agrees at 7 bases. The germline V gene has CDR1 SGDLS and CDR2 YYNGEE. The CDR3 loop spans 15 amino acids. The V and J ends lost 4 bases and 4 bases, in that order; junction bases with no gene match: 9.

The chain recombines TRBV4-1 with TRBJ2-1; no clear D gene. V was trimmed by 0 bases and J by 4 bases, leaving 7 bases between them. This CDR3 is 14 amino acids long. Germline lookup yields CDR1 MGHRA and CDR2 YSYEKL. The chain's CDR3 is CASSQDWGYNEQFF. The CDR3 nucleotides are TGCGCCAGCAGCCAAGATTGGGGTTACAATGAGCAGTTCTTC.

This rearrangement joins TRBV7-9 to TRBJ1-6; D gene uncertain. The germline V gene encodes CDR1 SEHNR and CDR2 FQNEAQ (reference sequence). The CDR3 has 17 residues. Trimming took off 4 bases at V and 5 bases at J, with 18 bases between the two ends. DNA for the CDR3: TGTGCCAGCAGCTCCATTCGTGGAAGCCTCGATAATTCACCCCTCCACTTT. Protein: CASSSIRGSLDNSPLHF.